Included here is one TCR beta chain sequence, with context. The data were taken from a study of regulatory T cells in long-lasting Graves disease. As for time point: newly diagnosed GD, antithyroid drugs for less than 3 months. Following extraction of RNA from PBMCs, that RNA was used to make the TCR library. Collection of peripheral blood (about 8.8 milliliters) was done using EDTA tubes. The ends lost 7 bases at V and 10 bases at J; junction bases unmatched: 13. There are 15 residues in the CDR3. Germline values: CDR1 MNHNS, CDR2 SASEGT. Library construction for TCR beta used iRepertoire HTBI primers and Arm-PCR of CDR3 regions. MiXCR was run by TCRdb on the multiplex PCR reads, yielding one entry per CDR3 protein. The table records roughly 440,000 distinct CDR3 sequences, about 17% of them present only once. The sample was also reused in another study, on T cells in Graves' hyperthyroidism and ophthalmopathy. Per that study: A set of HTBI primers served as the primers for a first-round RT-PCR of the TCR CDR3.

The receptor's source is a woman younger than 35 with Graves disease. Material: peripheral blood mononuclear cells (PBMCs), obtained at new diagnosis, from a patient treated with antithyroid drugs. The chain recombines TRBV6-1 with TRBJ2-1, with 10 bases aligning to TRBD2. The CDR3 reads CASTLAGVGVGEQFF. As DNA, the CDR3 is TGTGCCAGCACCCTAGCGGGAGTAGGGGTGGGGGAGCAGTTCTTC.